This passage covers 22 T cell receptor beta chains from one sample sequenced in a study of shared clonotypes between healthy human individuals. TCRdb's table, derived via immunoSEQ multiplex PCR, lists solely in-frame clones and lacks some. The sample gives around 1.4 million clones, around 98.5% of which show up once; roughly 0.36% is in the top ten. The source material was naive CD4+ T cells sorted from blood. Regarding subset: CD45RA+ positively selected. These receptor sequences come from a man aged 25-45 years in good health.

The chain links TRBV15 to TRBJ2-5, with D possibly TRBD1 on 6 matching bases. The germline gives CDR1 LNHNV, CDR2 YYDKDF (reference sequence). The V end was cut by 6 bases, the J end by 0 bases, with 11 bases between. The CDR3 loop spans 14 amino acids. CDR3 DNA sequence: TGTGCCACCAGGCCCCGGGACAACCAAGAGACCCAGTACTTC. It encodes CATRPRDNQETQYF. Filled out from reference TRBV15 and TRBJ2-5, the complete variable domain reads DAMVIQNPRYQVTQFGKPVTLSCSQTLNHNVMYWYQQKSSQAPKLLFHYYDKDFNNEADTPDNFQSRRPNTSFCFLDIRSPGLGDTAMYLCATRPRDNQETQYFGPGTRLLVL.

The V gene is TRBV18, the J gene TRBJ1-2, with 8 bases matching TRBD1. CDR1 is KGHSH, CDR2 LQKENI, per germline. This CDR3 contains 14 residues. V trimming: 3 bases; J trimming: 6 bases; junction bases outside the gene matches: 6. CDR3 in DNA: TGTGCCAGCTCACCTCAGACAGGGGATGATGGCTACACCTTC. This sequence encodes CASSPQTGDDGYTF.

Comments on this clone: Other DNA sequences in this specimen translate into the identical CDR3. The chain has TRBV18 and TRBJ2-6; 7 positions match TRBD1. Trimming cost V 5 bases and J 0 bases; bases outside gene matches: 4. This CDR3 contains 16 residues. Germline lookup yields CDR1 KGHSH and CDR2 LQKENI. CDR3 bases: TGTGCCAGCTCAAGGACAGGAGGCTCTGGGGCCAACGTCCTGACTTTC. Its translation: CASSRTGGSGANVLTF.

The chain uses TRBV19 and TRBJ2-6; D perhaps matches TRBD2 (5 bases). Germline V CDR1 and CDR2: LNHDA, SQIVND (reference sequence). The CDR3 spans 18 residues. The V and J ends lost 1 base and 0 bases respectively, with 13 bases between them. The DNA for the CDR3 is TGTGCCAGTAGTATAGGGGCTAGCCGGGACTCTGGGGCCAACGTCCTGACTTTC. Its translation is CASSIGASRDSGANVLTF. Full variable domain (rest looked up from reference TRBV19 and TRBJ2-6): DGGITQSPKYLFRKEGQNVTLSCEQNLNHDAMYWYRQDPGQGLRLIYYSQIVNDFQKGDIAEGYSVSREKKESFPLTVTSAQKNPTAFYLCASSIGASRDSGANVLTFGAGSRLTVL.

This clone has just one count. The V gene is TRBV7-2, the J gene TRBJ1-5; 10 positions agree with TRBD1. The CDR3 runs 17 residues. The V and J ends lost 5 bases and 4 bases, in that order; junction bases with no gene match: 11. Germline V gives CDR1 SGHTA, CDR2 FQGNSA. The CDR3 DNA reads TGTGCCAGCAGCAAAGCCCAGGGACAGGGGTGGAATCAGCCCCAGCATTTT. It codes for CASSKAQGQGWNQPQHF.

The chain carries TRBV27 and TRBJ1-1; D may be TRBD1 (5 bases). V lost 0 bases and J 0 bases, leaving 23 bases between the germline ends. This CDR3 spans 20 amino acids. Germline-derived CDR1 and CDR2 are MNHEY and SMNVEV (reference sequence). DNA for the CDR3: TGTGCCAGCAGTTTATCGTACGGAGCACAGGCCTCTTTTCTGAACACTGAAGCTTTCTTT. Encoded protein: CASSLSYGAQASFLNTEAFF.

The chain joins TRBV5-4 to TRBJ2-5; no reliable D call. Trimming removed 4 bases from V and 9 bases from J, with 16 bases in between. Germline CDR1 SGHNT, CDR2 YYREEE (reference sequence). CDR3 length: 13 amino acids. The CDR3 sequence is CASSDLHRVAQYF. CDR3 sequence (DNA): TGTGCCAGCAGCGACCTACATCGGGTCGCCCAGTACTTC.

The chain combines TRBV27 with TRBJ2-7; D is perhaps TRBD1 (6 bases). This CDR3 contains 16 residues. V dropped 3 bases and J dropped 0 bases, with 15 bases sitting between them. The germline V gene has CDR1 MNHEY and CDR2 SMNVEV (reference sequence). In DNA form, the CDR3 reads TGTGCCAGCAGTTTTTCCTTGGGGGCCCTCTCCTACGAGCAGTACTTC. It encodes CASSFSLGALSYEQYF.

This rearrangement joins TRBV5-1 to TRBJ2-7, with D perhaps given as TRBD1 or TRBD2 (6 bases each). Trimming stripped 3 bases from V and 4 bases from J, with 17 bases between. Germline values: CDR1 SGHRS, CDR2 YFSETQ. CDR3 size: 15 residues. As DNA, the CDR3 is TGCGCCAGCAGCTCCCCGGGCCAGGGGAGGTACGAGCAGTACTTC. Translating gives CASSSPGQGRYEQYF. Full variable domain (missing parts from reference TRBV5-1 and TRBJ2-7): KAGVTQTPRYLIKTRGQQVTLSCSPISGHRSVSWYQQTPGQGLQFLFEYFSETQRNKGNFPGRFSGRQFSNSRSEMNVSTLELGDSALYLCASSSPGQGRYEQYFGPGTRLTVT.

This chain connects TRBV28 to TRBJ1-1; D may be TRBD1 (6 bases). The V gene lost 4 bases and the J gene lost 9 bases, with 18 bases spanning the gap. Germline assignment: CDR1 MDHEN and CDR2 SYDVKM. The CDR3 contains 14 residues. The CDR3 nucleotides are TGTGCCAGCAGTTACGGACAGCTCCCCGGCAAAGCTTTCTTT. Translation: CASSYGQLPGKAFF. The variable domain in full, completed from reference TRBV28 and TRBJ1-1, reads DVKVTQSSRYLVKRTGEKVFLECVQDMDHENMFWYRQDPGLGLRLIYFSYDVKMKEKGDIPEGYSVSREKKERFSLILESASTNQTSMYLCASSYGQLPGKAFFGQGTRLTVV.

The genes are TRBV1 and TRBJ2-7; the D segment call TRBD2 is taken from the table without a DNA check. TRBV1 is classified as a pseudogene. CDR3 length equals 18 residues. The CDR3 sequence is CTSSPHSILAGAPYEQYF. The CDR3 coding sequence is TGCACCAGCAGCCCCCACTCTATTCTAGCGGGAGCCCCCTACGAGCAGTACTTC.

V and J are TRBV4-3 and TRBJ1-1; D is ambiguous. The CDR3 is 14 amino acids. V gave up 1 base and J gave up 1 base, with 7 bases separating them. CDR1 LGHNA and CDR2 YSLEER come from the germline V gene. The DNA of the CDR3 is TGCGCCAGCAGCCAAGGAAGACAGAACACTGAAGCTTTCTTT. Protein sequence: CASSQGRQNTEAFF.

The CDR3 here is CASSPGPSNQPQHF. Here the CDR3 DNA reads TGTGCCAGCAGCCCGGGGCCTAGCAATCAGCCCCAGCATTTT. The J gene is TRBJ1-5, the V gene TRBV5-4, with D possibly being TRBD1 (5 bases). This CDR3 has 14 residues. Trimming removed 4 bases from V and 0 bases from J, with 8 bases in between. Germline lookup yields CDR1 SGHNT and CDR2 YYREEE (reference sequence).

CDR3 loop: CSVGLAGGTQETQYF. The CDR3, as DNA: TGCAGCGTTGGACTAGCGGGAGGTACTCAAGAGACCCAGTACTTC. The chain has TRBV29-1 and TRBJ2-5; 13 bases line up with TRBD2. The CDR3 has 15 amino acids. CDR1 is SQVTM, CDR2 ANQGSEA, per germline. V dropped 4 bases and J dropped 2; count of bases not matched to a gene: 4.

The genes are TRBV14 and TRBJ2-7, with D maybe TRBD1 (5 bases). CDR1 is SGHDN, CDR2 FVKESK, per germline. The CDR3 length is 14 residues. V was cut by 1 base and J by 0 bases, with 7 bases left in between. CDR3: CASSQVRGSYEQYF. In nucleotides, the CDR3 is TGTGCCAGCAGCCAAGTAAGGGGCTCCTACGAGCAGTACTTC.

J is TRBJ2-5 and V is TRBV15; D is uncertain. Between the trimmed V and J ends, which lost 0 bases and 4 bases, there was a span of 15 bases. The CDR3 length is 16 residues. Germline V gene data show CDR1 as LNHNV and CDR2 as YYDKDF (reference sequence). CDR3 sequence: CATSRDLVGYLETQYF. Here the CDR3 DNA reads TGTGCCACCAGCAGAGATCTGGTAGGGTATTTAGAGACCCAGTACTTC. The full variable domain, rest sourced from reference TRBV15 and TRBJ2-5, is DAMVIQNPRYQVTQFGKPVTLSCSQTLNHNVMYWYQQKSSQAPKLLFHYYDKDFNNEADTPDNFQSRRPNTSFCFLDIRSPGLGDTAMYLCATSRDLVGYLETQYFGPGTRLLVL.

The chain links TRBV29-1 to TRBJ2-5; tentatively, D is TRBD1 or TRBD2 (5 bases each). Deletions cut 4 bases from V and 3 bases from J, with 15 bases between. CDR1 and CDR2 (germline): SQVTM, ANQGSEA. The CDR3 length is 14 residues. The CDR3 nucleotides are TGCAGCGTTGCCAGGGTGGGACGGGAAGAGACCCAGTACTTC. Its translation is CSVARVGREETQYF. Complete variable domain (other parts from reference TRBV29-1 and TRBJ2-5): SAVISQKPSRDICQRGTSLTIQCQVDSQVTMMFWYRQQPGQSLTLIATANQGSEATYESGFVIDKFPISRPNLTFSTLTVSNMSPEDSSIYLCSVARVGREETQYFGPGTRLLVL.

The V gene is TRBV28, the J gene TRBJ2-5, with TRBD2 identical over 8 bases. V lost 7 bases and J lost 5; bases outside the gene matches: 6. CDR3 length: 13 amino acids. CDR1 is MDHEN, CDR2 SYDVKM, per germline. CDR3 loop: CASTRTSTETQYF. The CDR3 region has the DNA TGTGCCAGCACCAGGACTAGCACCGAGACCCAGTACTTC.

The chain employs TRBV2 and TRBJ1-2, with D unresolved. Germline-derived CDR1 and CDR2 are SNHLY and FYNNEI. The ends were cut back, 1 base at V and 0 bases at J, with 15 bases in the middle. CDR3 length equals 17 residues. For the CDR3, the DNA is TGTGCCAGCAGTGAAGATGTGCCCCAATTAGCTAACTATGGCTACACCTTC. Encoded protein: CASSEDVPQLANYGYTF. Together with reference TRBV2 and TRBJ1-2, the CDR3 gives the full variable domain: EPEVTQTPSHQVTQMGQEVILRCVPISNHLYFYWYRQILGQKVEFLVSFYNNEISEKSEIFDDQFSVERPDGSNFTLKIRSTKLEDSAMYFCASSEDVPQLANYGYTFGSGTRLTVV.

A word on this clone: The same CDR3 is also encoded by other DNA sequences in this sample. V is TRBV5-1 and J is TRBJ2-7; 10 bases match TRBD2. CDR3 length: 15 residues. V lost 3 bases and J lost 0; bases outside the gene matches: 3. CDR1 and CDR2 (germline): SGHRS, YFSETQ. The CDR3 loop is CASSSGLASSYEQYF. The CDR3 DNA reads TGCGCCAGCAGCTCGGGACTAGCGAGCTCCTACGAGCAGTACTTC.

The chain is built from TRBV5-1 and TRBJ1-5; D ambiguous. In germline, CDR1 is SGHRS, CDR2 YFSETQ. The ends were cut back, 0 bases at V and 4 bases at J, with 11 bases in the middle. The length of the CDR3 is 15 residues. The chain's CDR3 is CASSLAGSDNQPQHF. The CDR3 DNA is TGCGCCAGCAGCTTGGCCGGGTCGGATAATCAGCCCCAGCATTTT.

Written as DNA, the CDR3 is TGTGCCAGCTCCCTCAAGGGGACAGTCTACAATGAGCAGTTCTTC. Encoded protein: CASSLKGTVYNEQFF. The chain couples TRBV18 to TRBJ2-1; 7 nucleotides agree with TRBD1. Unmatched junction bases numbered 8, after V lost 6 bases and J lost 3 bases. Germline CDR1 is KGHSH and CDR2 is LQKENI. This CDR3 is built from 15 residues.